The 20 T cell receptor beta chains presented below share a single source sample, sequenced in a study of blood T cell repertoires in COVID-19 (dated by TCRdb to the early 2020s). The library relied on the immunoSEQ multiplex PCR assay. Drawn from immuneACCESS, this table holds only the in-frame rearrangements with V and J called that TCRdb kept. Clones are partly lost; checked studies trace under half to an unresolved V gene and leave the rest unexplained. In this sample the table shows about 150,000 clones, 70% to 90% of which occur a single time. 0.55% to 0.6% of the sample is taken by the ten largest. The source material was peripheral blood. The receptors were sampled from a man in his sixties with COVID-19, enrolled during active disease.

The chain uses TRBV19 and TRBJ1-2; D ambiguous. The V and J ends lost 4 bases and 7 bases respectively, with 10 bases between them. CDR1 is LNHDA, CDR2 SQIVND, per germline (reference sequence). This CDR3 comprises 12 residues. This CDR3 is CASSTGGFGYTF. DNA of the CDR3: TGTGCCAGTAGTACCGGCGGGTTTGGCTACACCTTC. The full variable domain, its missing parts supplied by reference TRBV19 and TRBJ1-2, is DGGITQSPKYLFRKEGQNVTLSCEQNLNHDAMYWYRQDPGQGLRLIYYSQIVNDFQKGDIAEGYSVSREKKESFPLTVTSAQKNPTAFYLCASSTGGFGYTFGSGTRLTVV.

The rearrangement joins TRBV7-6 to TRBJ2-7; 8 bases are shared with TRBD2. Trimming at V came to 4 bases and at J to 2 bases, leaving 7 bases not matched to a gene. This CDR3 region has 15 residues. Germline CDR1 reads SGHVS; CDR2 reads FNYEAQ. The CDR3 sequence is CASSYGGGPTYEQYF. The CDR3 nucleotides are TGTGCCAGCAGCTACGGCGGGGGGCCTACCTACGAGCAGTACTTC.

The chain carries TRBV11-3 and TRBJ2-1; TRBD1 aligns across 9 bases. Germline V gene lookup returns CDR1 SGHNT and CDR2 YENEEA. J gave up 4 bases and V 5 bases, and 6 bases lay outside the gene matches. The CDR3 is made up of 15 amino acids. This chain's CDR3 is CASSRDRATYNEQFF. The CDR3 DNA sequence: TGTGCCAGCAGCAGGGACAGGGCTACATACAATGAGCAGTTCTTC.

Here the CDR3 DNA reads TGTGCCAGCTCACCAGGGTTGAGACAGGGGGAAACTGAAGCTTTCTTT. It is translated as CASSPGLRQGETEAFF. This chain joins TRBV18 and TRBJ1-1, with 9 bases identical to TRBD1. The germline V gene has CDR1 KGHSH and CDR2 LQKENI. V was pared by 2 bases and J by 5 bases, with 9 bases of the junction left unmatched. The length of the CDR3 is 16 residues.

The CDR3 nucleotides read TGTGCCAGCACTAGCGGGAATCCGAACACCGGGGAGCTGTTTTTT. Residues: CASTSGNPNTGELFF. V and J are TRBV4-2 and TRBJ2-2; TRBD2 matches at 9 bases. The CDR3 length is 15 residues. The junction had 3 bases not matched to a gene; V was cut back by 7 bases and J by 0 bases. CDR1 is LGHNA, CDR2 YNFKEQ, per germline.

The chain has TRBV11-3 and TRBJ1-2; D is ambiguous. CDR3 length: 13 amino acids. The V gene lost 4 bases and the J gene lost 6 bases, with 12 bases spanning the gap. The germline V gene has CDR1 SGHNT and CDR2 YENEEA. The CDR3 loop reads CASSSTRTDGYTF. DNA of the CDR3: TGTGCCAGCAGCTCAACTAGGACGGATGGCTACACCTTC.

The chain employs TRBV6-5 and TRBJ1-2, with 11 positions matching TRBD1. Germline loops: CDR1 MNHEY, CDR2 SVGAGI. The CDR3 is made up of 15 amino acids. Losses at the gene ends were 6 bases for V and 5 bases for J; bases not matched to a gene: 8. CDR3 in DNA: TGTGCCAGCAGGGTGTTAGGACAGGGGGCGTATGGCTACACCTTC. Translated: CASRVLGQGAYGYTF.

This rearrangement joins TRBV2 to TRBJ1-6; possible D gene TRBD1, 5 bases. CDR1 is SNHLY, CDR2 FYNNEI, per germline. The V end was cut by 1 base, the J end by 7 bases, with 14 bases between. The CDR3 totals 16 residues. Written as DNA, the CDR3 is TGTGCCAGCAGTGAAGAGCAGGGAAGACGGAATTCACCCCTCCACTTT. Encoded protein: CASSEEQGRRNSPLHF.

As DNA, the CDR3 is TGTGCCAGCAGCTTACAGGAAATGAACACTGAAGCTTTCTTT. It codes for CASSLQEMNTEAFF. The J gene is TRBJ1-1, the V gene TRBV11-2; D is uncertain. V was cut by 2 bases and J by 0 bases, with 7 bases left in between. Per germline, CDR1 SGHAT and CDR2 FQNNGV. The CDR3 runs 14 residues.

The gene calls are TRBV19 and TRBJ2-1; D gene ambiguous. CDR1 and CDR2 (germline): LNHDA, SQIVND (reference sequence). V dropped 4 bases and J dropped 4 bases, with 14 bases sitting between them. This CDR3 region has 15 residues. CDR3 bases: TGTGCCAGTAGTAGAAACAGTAACACATACAATGAGCAGTTCTTC. Its protein product is CASSRNSNTYNEQFF.

The chain recombines TRBV5-4 with TRBJ1-4; D gene uncertain. Germline V gives CDR1 SGHNT, CDR2 YYREEE (reference sequence). The CDR3 has 14 residues. V was shortened by 4 bases and J by 5 bases, with 12 bases between the two germline ends. For the CDR3, the DNA is TGTGCCAGCAGCATCCGGTCCAACAATGAAAAACTGTTTTTT. This gives the protein CASSIRSNNEKLFF. Supplemented by reference TRBV5-4 and TRBJ1-4, the full variable domain reads ETGVTQSPTHLIKTRGQQVTLRCSSQSGHNTVSWYQQALGQGPQFIFQYYREEENGRGNFPPRFSGLQFPNYSSELNVNALELDDSALYLCASSIRSNNEKLFFGSGTQLSVL.

The chain is built from TRBV7-9 and TRBJ2-5; D is uncertain. Looked up from germline, CDR1 is SEHNR and CDR2 is FQNEAQ (reference sequence). This CDR3 is 13 amino acids long. V was pared by 2 bases and J by 3 bases, with 7 bases between. CDR3: CASSLSPEETQYF. CDR3 DNA: TGTGCCAGCAGCTTAAGTCCGGAAGAGACCCAGTACTTC. Supplemented by reference TRBV7-9 and TRBJ2-5, the full variable domain reads DTGVSQNPRHKITKRGQNVTFRCDPISEHNRLYWYRQTLGQGPEFLTYFQNEAQLEKSRLLSDRFSAERPKGSFSTLEIQRTEQGDSAMYLCASSLSPEETQYFGPGTRLLVL.

This clone was seen a few times. The genes are TRBV4-2 and TRBJ2-6; D possibly corresponds to TRBD1 (5 bases). There are 17 residues in the CDR3. Germline V lookup: CDR1 LGHNA, CDR2 YNFKEQ. V shed 1 base and J shed 0 bases, with 10 bases lying between them. CDR3 sequence: CASSQGGLSSGANVLTF. CDR3 bases: TGTGCCAGCAGCCAAGGGGGCCTAAGCTCTGGGGCCAACGTCCTGACTTTC.

The CDR3 loop reads CASSLSGNTEAFF. The CDR3 coding sequence is TGTGCCAGCAGCTTGTCAGGGAACACTGAAGCTTTCTTT. This sequence joins TRBV7-6 and TRBJ1-1; no reliable D call. This CDR3 has 13 residues. V lost 3 bases, J lost 1 base, and 6 bases lay in between. Per germline, CDR1 SGHVS and CDR2 FNYEAQ.

The rearrangement links TRBV18 to TRBJ1-1; 9 nucleotides line up with TRBD1. V lost 1 base, J lost 5 bases, and 5 bases stayed unmatched. This CDR3 comprises 15 residues. The V gene's germline CDR1 is KGHSH and CDR2 LQKENI. The CDR3 region is CASSPLQGADTEAFF. DNA for the CDR3: TGTGCCAGCTCACCACTACAGGGGGCCGATACTGAAGCTTTCTTT.

V and J are TRBV19 and TRBJ1-1, with D possibly TRBD1 on 6 matching bases. The CDR3 runs 13 residues. Trimming removed 5 bases at V and 5 bases at J, with 12 bases between. Germline CDR1 is LNHDA and CDR2 is SQIVND (reference sequence). The DNA for the CDR3 is TGTGCCAGTAGTTTGAACAGGGATACTGAAGCTTTCTTT. Amino acids: CASSLNRDTEAFF.

This clone was counted between two and nine times. The chain links TRBV10-2 to TRBJ2-7; TRBD1 aligns across 8 bases. Germline V lookup: CDR1 WSHSY, CDR2 SAAADI. This CDR3 has 13 residues. Trimming removed 4 bases from V and 8 bases from J; junction bases left unmatched: 7. The CDR3 DNA reads TGCGCCAGCAGTGGGACAGGGAGTGGACAGCAGTACTTC. Translation gives CASSGTGSGQQYF.

The chain carries TRBV7-2 and TRBJ1-2, with D possibly being TRBD1 (6 bases). Trimming left V 5 bases short and J 6 bases short, with 13 bases between. The germline V gene has CDR1 SGHTA and CDR2 FQGNSA. The length of the CDR3 is 13 residues. The CDR3, as DNA: TGTGCCAGCAGCCCTAGGACAGTGGATGGCTACACCTTC. Translating gives CASSPRTVDGYTF.

J is TRBJ2-7 and V is TRBV7-9; tentatively, D is TRBD1 (5 bases). This CDR3 contains 14 residues. V was cut by 3 bases and J by 2 bases, with 11 bases left in between. Germline-derived CDR1 and CDR2 are SEHNR and FQNEAQ (reference sequence). The CDR3 DNA sequence: TGTGCCAGCAGCTTGGGGCAGGAGACCTACGAGCAGTACTTC. Translation gives CASSLGQETYEQYF.

V gene TRBV9 combines with J gene TRBJ2-1, with 9 bases that match TRBD2. The germline CDR1 and CDR2 sequences are SGDLS and YYNGEE. There are 13 residues in the CDR3. V dropped 5 bases and J dropped 15; count of bases not matched to a gene: 12. Here the CDR3 DNA reads TGTGCCAGCAGGGAAGCGGGGGGTCCCCGTTTGTTCTTC. Translated: CASREAGGPRLFF. The full variable domain, completed using reference TRBV9 and TRBJ2-1, is DSGVTQTPKHLITATGQRVTLRCSPRSGDLSVYWYQQSLDQGLQFLIQYYNGEERAKGNILERFSAQQFPDLHSELNLSSLELGDSALYFCASREAGGPRLFFGPGTRLTVL.